The rows below give T cell receptor beta chains drawn from one sample of a study of T-cell memory formation after mild COVID-19. Each CDR3 protein is one row after TCRdb ran MiXCR on the 5' RACE reads. Of around 200,000 distinct CDR3 sequences in the sample, 7.5% to 10% were seen once. Sequencing was performed on PBMCs or a T cell subset sorted from them (not recorded which). These receptors all come from a man aged 18 to 30 who had mild COVID-19 (a few samples of this study predate the infection). Cell type and time point are not known. CDR3s include the opening cysteine and the closing phenylalanine or tryptophan. A D gene is named only where the DNA matches it firmly. The size field is filled for only some rows; it gives once, few, many or a size class.

cdr3_aa	cdr3_nt	d_call	clone_size	v_call	j_call
CSATGQDRGTDTQYF	TGCAGCGCAACCGGACAGGACAGAGGCACAGATACGCAGTATTTT	TRBD1	many	TRBV29-1	TRBJ2-3
CSARDVQAEQFF	TGCAGTGCTAGAGACGTCCAGGCTGAGCAGTTCTTC	-	-	TRBV20-1	TRBJ2-1
CASSPYVGQAYEQYF	TGCGCCAGCAGCCCATACGTGGGACAGGCCTACGAGCAGTACTTC	TRBD1	many	TRBV4-3	TRBJ2-7
CASSLTGTYGYTF	TGCGCCAGCAGCTTAACAGGGACCTATGGCTACACCTTC	-	many	TRBV5-1	TRBJ1-2
CSVHRGDTEAFF	TGCAGCGTGCACAGGGGGGACACTGAAGCTTTCTTT	TRBD1	-	TRBV29-1	TRBJ1-1
CASSLTTSTGELFF	TGCGCCAGCAGCTTAACCACAAGCACCGGGGAGCTGTTTTTT	-	-	TRBV5-1	TRBJ2-2
CASSLDQGTETQYF	TGCGCCAGCAGCTTGGATCAGGGTACAGAGACCCAGTACTTC	-	many	TRBV5-1	TRBJ2-5
CASSPPGRMNTEAFF	TGCGCCAGCAGCCCCCCGGGACGGATGAACACTGAAGCTTTCTTT	-	many	TRBV5-1	TRBJ1-1
CASSPIIDGEQYF	TGCGCCAGCAGCCCCATAATTGATGGCGAGCAGTACTTC	-	few	TRBV5-1	TRBJ2-7
CASSHEFQRSGGYTF	TGCGCCAGCAGCCATGAGTTCCAGAGAAGTGGAGGCTACACCTTC	-	many	TRBV4-1	TRBJ1-2
CASSGEGTDTQYF	TGCGCCAGCAGTGGGGAGGGCACAGATACGCAGTATTTT	-	many	TRBV5-1	TRBJ2-3
CASGTGAEQFF	TGTGCCAGCGGAACAGGGGCTGAGCAGTTCTTC	TRBD1	few	TRBV28	TRBJ2-1
CASRGSYNSPLHF	TGCGCCAGCAGGGGTTCCTATAATTCACCCCTCCACTTT	-	many	TRBV5-1	TRBJ1-6
CASSASEGYTF	TGTGCCAGCAGTGCATCTGAGGGCTACACCTTC	-	few	TRBV2	TRBJ1-2
CSARGDSGYGYTF	TGCAGTGCTAGGGGGGACTCCGGCTATGGCTACACCTTC	-	few	TRBV20-1	TRBJ1-2
CASSQSWGHQETQYF	TGTGCCAGCAGCCAAAGCTGGGGGCACCAAGAGACCCAGTACTTC	-	few	TRBV3-1	TRBJ2-5
CASSRSGGDEQYF	TGTGCCAGCAGCCGTAGCGGGGGCGACGAGCAGTACTTC	TRBD2	many	TRBV7-9	TRBJ2-7
CASSLAVTATDTQYF	TGTGCCAGCAGCTTGGCGGTCACAGCCACAGATACGCAGTATTTT	-	many	TRBV5-4	TRBJ2-3
CASSQRNSPLHF	TGTGCCAGCAGCCAAAGGAATTCACCCCTCCACTTT	-	few	TRBV9	TRBJ1-6
CASSQGIANTEAFF	TGCGCCAGCAGCCAAGGAATAGCGAACACTGAAGCTTTCTTT	-	many	TRBV4-1	TRBJ1-1
CASSLISARLTGTQYF	TGCGCCAGCAGCTTGATATCGGCCCGCCTCACGGGTACGCAGTATTTT	-	few	TRBV5-1	TRBJ2-3
CASSLPSGTAEETQYF	TGTGCCAGCAGCTTACCCTCCGGGACGGCTGAAGAGACCCAGTACTTC	-	many	TRBV11-2	TRBJ2-5
CAISESLENIQYF	TGTGCCATCAGTGAGTCCCTGGAAAACATTCAGTACTTC	-	few	TRBV10-3	TRBJ2-4
CASSVDPGTGGEQYF	TGTGCCAGCAGCGTAGACCCCGGGACAGGGGGCGAGCAGTACTTC	TRBD1	-	TRBV9	TRBJ2-7